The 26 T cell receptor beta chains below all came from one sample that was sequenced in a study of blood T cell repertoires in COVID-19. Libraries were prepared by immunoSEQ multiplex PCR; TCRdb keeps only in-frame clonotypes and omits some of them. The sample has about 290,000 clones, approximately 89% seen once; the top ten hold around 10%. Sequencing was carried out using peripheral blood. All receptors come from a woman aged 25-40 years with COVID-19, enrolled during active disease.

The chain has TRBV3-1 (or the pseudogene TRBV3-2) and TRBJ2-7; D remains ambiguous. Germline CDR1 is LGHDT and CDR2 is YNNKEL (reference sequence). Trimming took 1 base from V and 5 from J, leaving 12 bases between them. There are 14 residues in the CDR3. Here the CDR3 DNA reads TGTGCCAGCAGCCAAGTTGGTACGGCGGACGAGCAGTACTTC. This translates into CASSQVGTADEQYF.

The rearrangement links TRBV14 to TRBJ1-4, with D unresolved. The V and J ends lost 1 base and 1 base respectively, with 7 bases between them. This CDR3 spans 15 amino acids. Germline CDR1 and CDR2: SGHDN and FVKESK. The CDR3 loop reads CASSQGRGTNEKLFF. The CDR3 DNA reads TGTGCCAGCAGCCAAGGACGGGGAACTAATGAAAAACTGTTTTTT.

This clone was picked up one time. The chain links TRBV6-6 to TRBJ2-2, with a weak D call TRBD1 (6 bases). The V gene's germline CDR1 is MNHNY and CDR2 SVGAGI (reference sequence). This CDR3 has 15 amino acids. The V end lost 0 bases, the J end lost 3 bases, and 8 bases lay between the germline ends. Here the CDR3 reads CASSYSGGDTGELFF. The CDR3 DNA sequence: TGTGCCAGCAGTTACTCAGGGGGAGACACCGGGGAGCTGTTTTTT.

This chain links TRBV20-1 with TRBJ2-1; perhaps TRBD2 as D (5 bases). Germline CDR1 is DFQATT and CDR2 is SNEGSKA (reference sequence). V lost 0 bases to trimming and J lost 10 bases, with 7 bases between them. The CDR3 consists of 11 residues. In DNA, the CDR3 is TGCAGTGCTAGAGAAATAGCGGAGCAGTTCTTC. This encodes CSAREIAEQFF.

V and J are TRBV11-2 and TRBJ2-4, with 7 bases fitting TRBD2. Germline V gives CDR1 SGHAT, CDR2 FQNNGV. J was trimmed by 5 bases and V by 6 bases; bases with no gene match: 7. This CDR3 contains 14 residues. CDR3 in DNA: TGTGCCAGCAGGTCGGGACTAAAACAAAACATTCAGTACTTC. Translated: CASRSGLKQNIQYF. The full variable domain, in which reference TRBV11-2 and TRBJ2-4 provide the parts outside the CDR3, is EAGVAQSPRYKIIEKRQSVAFWCNPISGHATLYWYQQILGQGPKLLIQFQNNGVVDDSQLPKDRFSAERLKGVDSTLKIQPAKLEDSAVYLCASRSGLKQNIQYFGAGTRLSVL.

The CDR3 protein is CASSMDRGLNYGYTF. CDR3 in DNA: TGCGCCAGCAGCATGGACAGGGGTTTGAACTATGGCTACACCTTC. This chain joins TRBV5-1 and TRBJ1-2; 9 nucleotides agree with TRBD1. CDR1 SGHRS and CDR2 YFSETQ come from the germline V gene. The CDR3 runs 15 residues. The trim removed 4 bases at V and 2 bases at J, leaving 6 bases unmatched.

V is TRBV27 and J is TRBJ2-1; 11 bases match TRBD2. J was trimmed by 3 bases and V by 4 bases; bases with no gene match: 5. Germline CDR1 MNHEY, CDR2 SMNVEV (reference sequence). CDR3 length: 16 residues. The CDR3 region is CASSSTGLAGYNEQFF. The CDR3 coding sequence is TGTGCCAGCAGTTCCACAGGACTAGCGGGCTACAATGAGCAGTTCTTC.

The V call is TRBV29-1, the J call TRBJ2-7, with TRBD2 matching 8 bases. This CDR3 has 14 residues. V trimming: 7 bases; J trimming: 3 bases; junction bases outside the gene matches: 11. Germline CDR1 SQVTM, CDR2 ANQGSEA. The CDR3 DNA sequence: TGCAGCGCTTCCCTTAGCGGGGCCGGCTACGAGCAGTACTTC. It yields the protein CSASLSGAGYEQYF.

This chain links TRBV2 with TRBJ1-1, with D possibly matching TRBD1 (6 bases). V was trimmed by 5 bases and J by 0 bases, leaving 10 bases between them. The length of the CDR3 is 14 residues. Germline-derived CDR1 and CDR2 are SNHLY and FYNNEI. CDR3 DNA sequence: TGTGCCAGCAGTAAGCAGGGGTTGAACACTGAAGCTTTCTTT. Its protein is CASSKQGLNTEAFF.

The CDR3 spells CASSLWASGGPNEQFF. The CDR3 DNA reads as TGTGCCAGCAGCTTATGGGCTAGCGGGGGCCCTAATGAGCAGTTCTTC. The V and J genes are TRBV7-9 and TRBJ2-1; 10 bases fit TRBD2. The CDR3 covers 16 residues. With 2 bases clipped from V and 7 bases from J, the junction kept 8 bases outside the gene matches. In germline, CDR1 is SEHNR, CDR2 FQNEAQ (reference sequence).

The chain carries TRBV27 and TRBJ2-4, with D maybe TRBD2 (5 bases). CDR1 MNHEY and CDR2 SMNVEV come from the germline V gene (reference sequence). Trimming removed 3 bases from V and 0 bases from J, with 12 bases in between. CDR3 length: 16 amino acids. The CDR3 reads CASSFSAAVAKNIQYF. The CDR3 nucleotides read TGTGCCAGCAGTTTTTCAGCGGCGGTAGCCAAAAACATTCAGTACTTC.

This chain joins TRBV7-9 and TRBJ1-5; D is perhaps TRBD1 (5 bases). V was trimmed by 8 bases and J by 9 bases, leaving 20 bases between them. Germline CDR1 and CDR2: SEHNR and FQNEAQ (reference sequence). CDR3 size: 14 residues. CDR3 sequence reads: CASRGEDGLGPQHF. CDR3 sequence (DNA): TGTGCCAGCCGGGGGGAGGACGGCCTAGGGCCCCAGCATTTT.

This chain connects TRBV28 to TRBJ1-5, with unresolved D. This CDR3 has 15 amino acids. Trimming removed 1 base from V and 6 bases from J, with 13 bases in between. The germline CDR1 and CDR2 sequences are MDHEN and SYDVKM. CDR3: CASSLSWSVGQPQHF. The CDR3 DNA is TGTGCCAGCAGTTTATCGTGGTCGGTCGGTCAGCCCCAGCATTTT.

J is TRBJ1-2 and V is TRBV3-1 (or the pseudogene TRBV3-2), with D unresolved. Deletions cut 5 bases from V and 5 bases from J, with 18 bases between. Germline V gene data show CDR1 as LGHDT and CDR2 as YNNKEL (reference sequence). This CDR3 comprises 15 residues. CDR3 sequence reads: CASSTPWEGEYGYTF. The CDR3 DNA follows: TGTGCCAGCAGCACCCCGTGGGAGGGAGAGTATGGCTACACCTTC.

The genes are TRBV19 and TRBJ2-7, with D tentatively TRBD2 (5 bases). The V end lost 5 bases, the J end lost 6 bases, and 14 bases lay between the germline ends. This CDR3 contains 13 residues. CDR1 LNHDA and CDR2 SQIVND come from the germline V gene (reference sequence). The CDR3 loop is CASSSGMGGEQYF. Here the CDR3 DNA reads TGTGCCAGTAGTTCCGGGATGGGCGGCGAGCAGTACTTC.

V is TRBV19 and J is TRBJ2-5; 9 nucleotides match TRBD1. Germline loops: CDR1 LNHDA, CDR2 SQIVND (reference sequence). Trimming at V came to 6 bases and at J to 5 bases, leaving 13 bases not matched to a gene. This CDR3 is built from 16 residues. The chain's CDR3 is CASRGHGTGILETQYF. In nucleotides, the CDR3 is TGTGCCAGTAGGGGCCACGGGACAGGGATACTGGAGACCCAGTACTTC.

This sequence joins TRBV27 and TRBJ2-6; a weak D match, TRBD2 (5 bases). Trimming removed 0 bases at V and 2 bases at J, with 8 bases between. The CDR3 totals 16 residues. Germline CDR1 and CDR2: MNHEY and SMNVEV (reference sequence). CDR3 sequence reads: CASSLSPGTGANVLTF. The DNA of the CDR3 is TGTGCCAGCAGTTTATCTCCCGGGACTGGGGCCAACGTCCTGACTTTC.

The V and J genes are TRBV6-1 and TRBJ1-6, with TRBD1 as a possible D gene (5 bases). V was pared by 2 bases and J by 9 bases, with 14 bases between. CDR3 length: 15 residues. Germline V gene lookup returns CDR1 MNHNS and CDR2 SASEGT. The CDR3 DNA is TGTGCCAGCAGTGAACGCGGGGACTTGGCTTCACCCCTCCACTTT. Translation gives CASSERGDLASPLHF.

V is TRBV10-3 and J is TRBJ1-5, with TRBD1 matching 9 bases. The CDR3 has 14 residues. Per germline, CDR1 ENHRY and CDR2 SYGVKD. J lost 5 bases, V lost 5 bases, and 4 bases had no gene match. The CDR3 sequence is CAISPGQGDQPQHF. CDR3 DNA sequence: TGTGCCATCAGTCCGGGACAGGGCGATCAGCCCCAGCATTTT.

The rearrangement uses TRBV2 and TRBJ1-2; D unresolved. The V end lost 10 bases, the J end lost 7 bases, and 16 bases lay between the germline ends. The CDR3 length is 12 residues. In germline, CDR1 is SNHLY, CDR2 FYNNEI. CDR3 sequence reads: CATHPPVGGYTF. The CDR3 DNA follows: TGTGCCACCCATCCCCCGGTCGGTGGCTACACCTTC.

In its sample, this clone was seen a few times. This CDR3 reads CASSYNSGGRIRNNEQFF. The CDR3 DNA reads TGCGCCAGCAGCTATAATAGCGGGGGAAGAATTCGCAACAATGAGCAGTTCTTC. The V gene is TRBV5-1, the J gene TRBJ2-1, with 9 bases lining up with TRBD2. Trimming removed 3 bases from V and 5 bases from J; junction bases left unmatched: 15. The CDR3 covers 18 residues. Germline V lookup: CDR1 SGHRS, CDR2 YFSETQ.

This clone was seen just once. CDR3 coding DNA: TGTGCCAGCAGTAAGGGAGGGGGAGCTTTCTTT. Protein: CASSKGGGAFF. This chain joins TRBV6-2 or TRBV6-3 and TRBJ1-1, with D maybe TRBD1 (6 bases). V was pared by 5 bases and J by 10 bases, with 11 bases between. CDR3 length equals 11 residues. CDR1 MNHEY and CDR2 SVGEGT come from the germline V gene.

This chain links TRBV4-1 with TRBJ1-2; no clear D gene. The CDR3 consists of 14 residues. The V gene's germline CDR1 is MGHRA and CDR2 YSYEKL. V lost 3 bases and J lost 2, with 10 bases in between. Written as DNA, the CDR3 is TGCGCCAGCAGCCAGGTGACATTAAACTATGGCTACACCTTC. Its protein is CASSQVTLNYGYTF.

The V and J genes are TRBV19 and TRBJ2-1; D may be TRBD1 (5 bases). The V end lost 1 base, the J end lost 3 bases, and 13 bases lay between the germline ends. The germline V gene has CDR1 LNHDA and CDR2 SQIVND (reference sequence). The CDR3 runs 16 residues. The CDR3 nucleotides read TGTGCCAGTAGTATAGCCAGGGCGAGATACTACAATGAGCAGTTCTTC. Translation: CASSIARARYYNEQFF.

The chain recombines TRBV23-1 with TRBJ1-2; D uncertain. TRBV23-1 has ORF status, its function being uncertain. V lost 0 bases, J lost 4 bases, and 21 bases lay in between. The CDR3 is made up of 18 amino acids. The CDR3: CASSQSVYSGGEGYGYTF. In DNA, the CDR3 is TGCGCCAGCAGTCAATCCGTATATTCGGGCGGGGAAGGCTATGGCTACACCTTC.

The CDR3 DNA follows: TGTGCCAGCAGCTTAGTCGGCGGGAACTATGGCTACACCTTC. Its protein is CASSLVGGNYGYTF. The chain combines TRBV7-2 with TRBJ1-2; no definite D call. The germline gives CDR1 SGHTA, CDR2 FQGNSA. The CDR3 is 14 amino acids. Between the trimmed V and J ends, which lost 1 base and 2 bases, there was a span of 8 bases.